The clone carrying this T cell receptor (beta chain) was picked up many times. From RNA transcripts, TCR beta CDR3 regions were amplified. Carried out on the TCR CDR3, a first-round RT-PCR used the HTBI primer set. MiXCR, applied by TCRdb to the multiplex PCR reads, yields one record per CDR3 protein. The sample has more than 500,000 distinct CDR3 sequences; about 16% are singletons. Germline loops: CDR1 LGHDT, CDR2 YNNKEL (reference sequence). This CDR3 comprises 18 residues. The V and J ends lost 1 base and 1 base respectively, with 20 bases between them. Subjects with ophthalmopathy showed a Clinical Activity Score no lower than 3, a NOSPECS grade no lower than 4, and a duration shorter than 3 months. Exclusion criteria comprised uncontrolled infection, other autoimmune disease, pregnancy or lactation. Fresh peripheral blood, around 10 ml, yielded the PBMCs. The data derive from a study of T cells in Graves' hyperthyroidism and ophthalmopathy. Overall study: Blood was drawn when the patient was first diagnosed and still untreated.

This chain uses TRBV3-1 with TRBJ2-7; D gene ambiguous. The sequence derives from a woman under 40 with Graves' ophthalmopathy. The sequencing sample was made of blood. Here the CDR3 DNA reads TGTGCCAGCAGCCAAGGCACCCCCGGGTTCCTCTCTTCCTACGAGCAGTACTTC. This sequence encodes CASSQGTPGFLSSYEQYF.